The T cell receptor (beta chain) under discussion was sequenced for a study of identical twins. Study-wide findings and caveats: Low generation-probability sequences were in excess among twin-shared out-of-frame alpha sequences.

This clonotype was recorded a few times. Its antigen is unknown. CDR3 length equals 14 residues. Trimming took 0 bases from V and 3 from J, leaving 9 bases between them. Per the germline V gene, CDR1 is SGHNT and CDR2 is YENEEA. A universal primer site came from template switching; cDNA carried unique molecular identifiers. TCRdb re-called the 5' RACE reads through MiXCR, storing one row per CDR3 protein. The table records around 530,000 distinct CDR3 sequences, nearly 15% of them present only once. The sample was also reused in another study, on yellow fever vaccine responses in identical twins.

The V call is TRBV11-3, the J call TRBJ2-7; D unclear. This clonotype was sampled from a woman younger than 35 in good health. What was sequenced was CD4+ T cells sorted from blood. This chain's CDR3 is CASSLDVLNYEQYF. The CDR3 DNA reads as TGTGCCAGCAGCTTAGATGTACTAAACTACGAGCAGTACTTC.